This T cell receptor beta chain was captured in a study of cytomegalovirus exposure and HLA in healthy donors. Regarding the study as a whole: Earlier analysis looked at TCR beta V segments, and most were productive about 90% or about 30% of the time. At a 0.05 false discovery rate, a later analysis found 16,951 TCR beta sequences to be associated with HLA alleles.

These donors, healthy bone marrow donors, were studied. The ends were cut back, 2 bases at V and 5 bases at J, with 7 bases in the middle. Germline assignment: CDR1 GTSNPN and CDR2 SVGIG (reference sequence). This CDR3 contains 11 residues. PCR was performed using 60 Vbeta and 13 Jbeta primers. Repertoires were generated with immunoSEQ multiplex PCR, while TCRdb's copy carries only in-frame clones and drops some. Its listing shows about 200,000 clones. As for this clone: Antigen: not known.

The sample consisted of PBMCs. This receptor was obtained from a girl aged 2-10 years in good health and CMV-seropositive. This chain uses TRBV30 with TRBJ2-7; D call uncertain. CDR3 nucleotides: TGTGCCTGGAGTTTAACGGACGAGCAGTACTTC. As protein: CAWSLTDEQYF.